This T cell receptor beta chain was obtained from a study of metastatic and nonmetastatic thyroid tumors. Study-level background: Patients with malignant and benign thyroid disease provided blood and tumor or nodule tissue, whose repertoires were compared.

From the PCR reads, TCRdb re-called clones with MiXCR. The repertoire includes 35,000 to 50,000 clones, about 4% of them detected once, and roughly a tenth sits in the top ten. Every patient underwent thyroid surgery untreated. General study results and limits: A significant increase in TCR beta diversity was reportedly seen in malignant thyroid tumors relative to benign nodules, in blood and tumor.

Looked up from germline, CDR1 is SGHVS and CDR2 is FNYEAQ. The J segment lost 7 bases and the V segment lost 5 bases, leaving 13 bases of the junction unmatched. The CDR3 loop spans 17 amino acids. A remark on this clone: Its antigen is unidentified.

The sample consisted of blood. The receptor was isolated from a female donor with papillary thyroid cancer or a benign thyroid nodule (not recorded which). Some clones in this sample may be carry-over from other donors' samples. The rearrangement links TRBV7-6 to TRBJ2-2; 10 bases agree with TRBD1. CDR3: CASSIMAGTGAGGELFF. The DNA of the CDR3 is TGTGCCAGCAGCATTATGGCCGGGACAGGGGCGGGCGGGGAGCTGTTTTTT.